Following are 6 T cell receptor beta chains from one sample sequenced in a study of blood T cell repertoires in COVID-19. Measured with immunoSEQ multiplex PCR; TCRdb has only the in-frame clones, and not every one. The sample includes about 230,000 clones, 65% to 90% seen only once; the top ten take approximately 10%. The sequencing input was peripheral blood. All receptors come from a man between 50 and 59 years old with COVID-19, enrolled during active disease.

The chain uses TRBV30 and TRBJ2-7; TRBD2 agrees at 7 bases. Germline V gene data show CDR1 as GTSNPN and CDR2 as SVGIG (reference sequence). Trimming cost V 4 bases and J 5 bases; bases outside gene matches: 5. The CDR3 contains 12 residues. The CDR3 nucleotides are TGTGCCTGGAACCGGGAGGACCACGAGCAGTACTTC. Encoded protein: CAWNREDHEQYF.

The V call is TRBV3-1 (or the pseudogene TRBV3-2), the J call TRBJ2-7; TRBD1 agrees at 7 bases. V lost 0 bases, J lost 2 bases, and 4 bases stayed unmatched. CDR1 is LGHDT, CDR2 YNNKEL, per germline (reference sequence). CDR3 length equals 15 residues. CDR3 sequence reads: CASSQEGQGAYEQYF. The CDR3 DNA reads TGTGCCAGCAGCCAAGAAGGCCAGGGGGCCTACGAGCAGTACTTC.

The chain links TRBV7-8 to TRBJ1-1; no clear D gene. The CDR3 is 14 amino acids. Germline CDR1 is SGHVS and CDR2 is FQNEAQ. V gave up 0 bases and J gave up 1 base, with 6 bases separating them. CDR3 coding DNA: TGTGCCAGCAGCTTAGCCCTATCGAACACTGAAGCTTTCTTT. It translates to CASSLALSNTEAFF. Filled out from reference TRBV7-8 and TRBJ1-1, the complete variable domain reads GAGVSQSPRYKVAKRGQDVALRCDPISGHVSLFWYQQALGQGPEFLTYFQNEAQLDKSGLPSDRFFAERPEGSVSTLKIQRTQQEDSAVYLCASSLALSNTEAFFGQGTRLTVV.

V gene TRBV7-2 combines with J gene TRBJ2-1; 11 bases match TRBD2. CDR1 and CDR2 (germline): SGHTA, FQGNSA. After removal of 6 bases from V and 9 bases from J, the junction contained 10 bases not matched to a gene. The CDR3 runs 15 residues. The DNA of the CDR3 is TGTGCCAGCAGGCCCACTAGCGGGGGTAGCCGTGAGCAGTTCTTC. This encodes CASRPTSGGSREQFF. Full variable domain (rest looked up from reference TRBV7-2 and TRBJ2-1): GAGVSQSPSNKVTEKGKDVELRCDPISGHTALYWYRQSLGQGLEFLIYFQGNSAPDKSGLPSDRFSAERTGGSVSTLTIQRTQQEDSAVYLCASRPTSGGSREQFFGPGTRLTVL.

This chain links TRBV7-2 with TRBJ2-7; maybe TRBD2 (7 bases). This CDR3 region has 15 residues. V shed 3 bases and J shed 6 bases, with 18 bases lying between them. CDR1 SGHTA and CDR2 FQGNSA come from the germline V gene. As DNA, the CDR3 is TGTGCCAGCAGCTTCGTTGCGGGGGCGCATTCCGAGCAGTACTTC. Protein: CASSFVAGAHSEQYF.

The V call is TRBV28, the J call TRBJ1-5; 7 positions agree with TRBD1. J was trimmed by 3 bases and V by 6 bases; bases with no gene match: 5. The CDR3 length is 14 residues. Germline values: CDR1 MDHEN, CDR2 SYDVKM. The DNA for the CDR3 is TGTGCCAGCAGCCTGGACAGGTCCAATCAGCCCCAGCATTTT. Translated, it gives CASSLDRSNQPQHF.